The rows below give T cell receptor beta chains drawn from one sample of a study of blood T cell repertoires in COVID-19. The data were produced by immunoSEQ multiplex PCR, yet TCRdb's version contains in-frame clones alone and is incomplete. The sample records roughly 190,000 clones, roughly 82% being singletons. The source material was peripheral blood. These TCRs come from a woman aged 55-70 years with COVID-19, enrolled during active disease. Both conserved end residues are part of each CDR3. A D gene is named only where the DNA matches it firmly. Size tells how often a clone was seen (once, few, many) or the class of an expanded clone, and some rows leave it out.

cdr3_nt	cdr3_aa	j_call	clone_size	d_call	v_call
TGCGCCAGCAGCGCCGGGACTAGCGGGGGATCAAGCTCCTACAATGAGCAGTTCTTC	CASSAGTSGGSSSYNEQFF	TRBJ2-1	few	TRBD2	TRBV5-1
TGTGCCAGCAGTTACCAGGTGGATGAGCAGTTCTTC	CASSYQVDEQFF	TRBJ2-1	-	-	TRBV6-6
TGCGCCAGCAGCCACGGGACAGGGGAGTCTAATGAAAAACTGTTTTTT	CASSHGTGESNEKLFF	TRBJ1-4	-	TRBD1	TRBV4-3
TGTGCCAGCAGTTACCGGCAGGGAGGAGAGACCCAGTACTTC	CASSYRQGGETQYF	TRBJ2-5	-	-	TRBV6-5
TGTGCTAGTGGTCCTACCCCTTTGGAGCAGTACTTC	CASGPTPLEQYF	TRBJ2-7	once	-	TRBV12-5
TGCAGCGTGGCAGTGTCTGGAAACACCATATATTTT	CSVAVSGNTIYF	TRBJ1-3	few	-	TRBV29-1
TGCGCCAGCAGCTTGGGGGCTCAGGATGAAGCTTTCTTT	CASSLGAQDEAFF	TRBJ1-1	-	-	TRBV5-1
TGTGCCAGTAGCCCGGCGGCGGGTGCCACAGATACGCAGTATTTT	CASSPAAGATDTQYF	TRBJ2-3	-	-	TRBV19
TGTGCCAGCAGCTTACAAGTTAGAAATTCACCCCTCCACTTT	CASSLQVRNSPLHF	TRBJ1-6	-	-	TRBV7-2
TGCGCCAGCAGCCAACAACCTACTAGCGGGAGCACAGATACGCAGTATTTT	CASSQQPTSGSTDTQYF	TRBJ2-3	-	TRBD2	TRBV4-1
TGTGCCAGTAGTATCGGGGGAGAGACCCAGTACTTC	CASSIGGETQYF	TRBJ2-5	-	-	TRBV19
TGTGCCAGTAAGCCCTTCGTAGCGGGGGGTGAGCAGTTCTTC	CASKPFVAGGEQFF	TRBJ2-1	few	TRBD2	TRBV28